This T cell receptor (beta chain) was captured by sequencing in a study of CD8 T cells in Susac syndrome. Study observations and caveats: CD8+ clones in Susac expanded most in TEMRA cells and active patients. The TCR sequencing and HLA analysis in the study involved a relatively small number of individuals, as the study acknowledged.

With random hexamers, roughly 0.45 to 1 ug RNA was reverse transcribed. The immunoSEQ assay covered 54 Vbeta and 13 Jbeta segments for CDR3. Via MiXCR, TCRdb re-called the immunoSEQ multiplex PCR reads, giving one row per CDR3 protein. The table lists around 85,000 distinct CDR3 sequences, more than 85% of them singletons. A note on this clonotype: Its antigen is not identified.

TCR beta sequences were obtained from blood CD8+ and CD4+ T cells. The CDR3 contains 14 residues. The germline CDR1 and CDR2 sequences are PRHDT and FYEKMQ (reference sequence). The ends were cut back, 5 bases at V and 16 bases at J, with 24 bases in the middle. The sample comprised CD8+ T cells from PBMCs. This rearrangement joins TRBV13 to TRBJ2-1; TRBD2 might be the D (5 bases). The TCR comes from a human donor with Susac syndrome. In nucleotides, the CDR3 is TGTGCCAGCAGCCCCTCTCGGGGTACAATGAGCAGTTTCTTC. Residues: CASSPSRGTMSSFF. The complete variable domain, with remaining parts taken from reference TRBV13 and TRBJ2-1, reads AAGVIQSPRHLIKEKRETATLKCYPIPRHDTVYWYQQGPGQDPQFLISFYEKMQSDKGSIPDRFSAQQFSDYHSELNMSSLELGDSALYFCASSPSRGTMSSFFGPGTRLTVL.